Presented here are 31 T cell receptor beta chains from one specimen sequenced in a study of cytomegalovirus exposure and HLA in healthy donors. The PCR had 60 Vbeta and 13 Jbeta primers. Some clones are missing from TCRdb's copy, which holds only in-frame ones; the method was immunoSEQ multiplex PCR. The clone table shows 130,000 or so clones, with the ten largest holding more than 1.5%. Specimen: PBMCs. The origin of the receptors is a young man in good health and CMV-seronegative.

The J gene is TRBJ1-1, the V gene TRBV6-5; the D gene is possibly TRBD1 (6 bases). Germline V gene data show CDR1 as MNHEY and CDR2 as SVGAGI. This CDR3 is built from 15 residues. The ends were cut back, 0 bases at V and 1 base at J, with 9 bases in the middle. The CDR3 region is CASSYSRGANTEAFF. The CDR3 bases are TGTGCCAGCAGTTACTCGCGGGGGGCGAACACTGAAGCTTTCTTT.

CDR3 residues: CASSSRGRGNTYEQYF. CDR3 DNA: TGCGCCAGCAGCTCTCGGGGCAGGGGTAACACCTACGAGCAGTACTTC. J is TRBJ2-7 and V is TRBV5-1; TRBD1 is a possible D gene (6 bases). V shed 3 bases and J shed 2 bases, with 18 bases lying between them. This CDR3 contains 16 residues. Germline assignment: CDR1 SGHRS and CDR2 YFSETQ.

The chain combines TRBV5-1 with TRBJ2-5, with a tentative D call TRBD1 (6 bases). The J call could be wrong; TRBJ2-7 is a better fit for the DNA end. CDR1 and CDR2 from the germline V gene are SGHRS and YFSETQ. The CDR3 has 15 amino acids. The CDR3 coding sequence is TGCGCCAGCAGCACAACAGGGCGCGGAGAGGACGAGCAGTACTTC. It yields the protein CASSTTGRGEDEQYF.

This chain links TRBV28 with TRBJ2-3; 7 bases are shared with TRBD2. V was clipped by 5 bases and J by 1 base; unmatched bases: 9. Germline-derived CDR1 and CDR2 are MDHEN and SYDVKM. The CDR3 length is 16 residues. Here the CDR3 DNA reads TGTGCCAGCAGTGGGGGTACTAGCGTTGGCACAGATACGCAGTATTTT. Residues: CASSGGTSVGTDTQYF.

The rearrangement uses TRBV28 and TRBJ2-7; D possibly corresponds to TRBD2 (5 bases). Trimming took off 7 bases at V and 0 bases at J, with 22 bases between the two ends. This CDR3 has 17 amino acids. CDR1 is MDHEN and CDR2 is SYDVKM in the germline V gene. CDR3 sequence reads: CASTLAGRGEYSYEQYF. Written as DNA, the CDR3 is TGTGCCAGCACCCTCGCCGGACGGGGAGAATACTCCTACGAGCAGTACTTC. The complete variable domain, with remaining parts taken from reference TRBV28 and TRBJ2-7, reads DVKVTQSSRYLVKRTGEKVFLECVQDMDHENMFWYRQDPGLGLRLIYFSYDVKMKEKGDIPEGYSVSREKKERFSLILESASTNQTSMYLCASTLAGRGEYSYEQYFGPGTRLTVT.

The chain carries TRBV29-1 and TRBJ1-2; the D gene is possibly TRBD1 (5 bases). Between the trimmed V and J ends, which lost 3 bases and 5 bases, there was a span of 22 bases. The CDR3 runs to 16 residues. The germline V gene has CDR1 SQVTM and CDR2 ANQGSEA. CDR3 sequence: CSVDRQGIDRRYGYTF. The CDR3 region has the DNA TGCAGCGTTGATAGGCAGGGTATCGATCGACGGTATGGCTACACCTTC.

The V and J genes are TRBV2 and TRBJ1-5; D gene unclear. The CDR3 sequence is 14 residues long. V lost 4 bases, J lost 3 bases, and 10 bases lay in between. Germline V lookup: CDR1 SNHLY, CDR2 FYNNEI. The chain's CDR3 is CASSGGVFNQPQHF. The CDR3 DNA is TGTGCCAGCAGTGGCGGGGTATTCAATCAGCCCCAGCATTTT.

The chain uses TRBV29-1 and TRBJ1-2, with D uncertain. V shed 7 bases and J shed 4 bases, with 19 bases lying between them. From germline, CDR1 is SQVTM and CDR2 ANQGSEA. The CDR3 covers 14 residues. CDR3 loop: CSESDSPPPYGYTF. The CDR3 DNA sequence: TGCAGCGAATCCGACTCCCCGCCACCCTATGGCTACACCTTC.

The CDR3 bases are TGCGCCAGCAGTCTTACACCGAACACTGAAGCTTTCTTT. The encoded protein is CASSLTPNTEAFF. The chain has TRBV5-1 and TRBJ1-1; D is undetermined. V lost 5 bases and J lost 1, with 9 bases in between. The CDR3 extends over 13 amino acids. Germline CDR1 reads SGHRS; CDR2 reads YFSETQ.

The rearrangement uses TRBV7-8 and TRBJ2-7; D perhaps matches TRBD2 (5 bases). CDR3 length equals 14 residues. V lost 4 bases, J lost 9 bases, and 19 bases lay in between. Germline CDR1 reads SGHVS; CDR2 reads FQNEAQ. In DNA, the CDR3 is TGTGCCAGCAGCTCCTCCCTTCTGAGGGCGCGGCAGTACTTC. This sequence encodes CASSSSLLRARQYF.

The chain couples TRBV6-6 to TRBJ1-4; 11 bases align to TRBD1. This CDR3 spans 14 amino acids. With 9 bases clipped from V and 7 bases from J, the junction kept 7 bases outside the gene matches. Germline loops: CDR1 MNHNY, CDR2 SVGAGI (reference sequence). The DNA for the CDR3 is TGTGCCAGTTCCCGGGACAGGGGGAGTGAAAAACTGTTTTTT. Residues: CASSRDRGSEKLFF.

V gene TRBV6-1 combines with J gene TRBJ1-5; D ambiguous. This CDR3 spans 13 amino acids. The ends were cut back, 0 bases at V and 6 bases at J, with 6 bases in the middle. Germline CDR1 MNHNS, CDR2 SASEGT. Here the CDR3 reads CASSEAPRQPQHF. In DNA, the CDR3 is TGTGCCAGCAGTGAAGCCCCGCGTCAGCCCCAGCATTTT.

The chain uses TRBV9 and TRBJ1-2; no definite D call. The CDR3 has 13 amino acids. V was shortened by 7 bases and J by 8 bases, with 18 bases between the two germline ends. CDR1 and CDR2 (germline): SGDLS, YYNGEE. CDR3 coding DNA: TGTGCCAGCGACGACGTGGGAGGAGTCGGCTACACCTTC. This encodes CASDDVGGVGYTF.

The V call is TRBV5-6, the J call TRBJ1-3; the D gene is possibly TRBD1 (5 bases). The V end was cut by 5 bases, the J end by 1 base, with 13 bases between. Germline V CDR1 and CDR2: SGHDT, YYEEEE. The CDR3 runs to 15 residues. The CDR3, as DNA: TGTGCCAGCAGATTTCAGGGACTGTCTGGAAACACCATATATTTT. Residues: CASRFQGLSGNTIYF.

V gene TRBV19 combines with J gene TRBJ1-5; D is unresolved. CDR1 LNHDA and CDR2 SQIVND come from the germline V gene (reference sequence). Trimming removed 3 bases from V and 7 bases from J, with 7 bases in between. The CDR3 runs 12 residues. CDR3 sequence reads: CASSIGGQPQHF. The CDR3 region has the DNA TGTGCCAGTAGTATTGGAGGGCAGCCCCAGCATTTT. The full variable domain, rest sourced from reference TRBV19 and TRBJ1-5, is DGGITQSPKYLFRKEGQNVTLSCEQNLNHDAMYWYRQDPGQGLRLIYYSQIVNDFQKGDIAEGYSVSREKKESFPLTVTSAQKNPTAFYLCASSIGGQPQHFGDGTRLSIL.

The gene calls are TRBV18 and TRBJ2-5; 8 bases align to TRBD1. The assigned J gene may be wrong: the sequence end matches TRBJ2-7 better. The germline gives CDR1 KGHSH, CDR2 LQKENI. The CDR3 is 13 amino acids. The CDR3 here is CASSKGQAYEQYF. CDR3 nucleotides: TGTGCCAGCTCAAAGGGACAGGCCTACGAGCAGTACTTC.

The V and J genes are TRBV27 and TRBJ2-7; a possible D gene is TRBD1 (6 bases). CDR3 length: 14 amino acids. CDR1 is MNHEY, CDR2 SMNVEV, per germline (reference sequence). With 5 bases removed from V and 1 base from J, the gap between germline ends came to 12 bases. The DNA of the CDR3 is TGTGCCAGCAGTGCCCACAGGGATTCCTACGAGCAGTACTTC. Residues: CASSAHRDSYEQYF.

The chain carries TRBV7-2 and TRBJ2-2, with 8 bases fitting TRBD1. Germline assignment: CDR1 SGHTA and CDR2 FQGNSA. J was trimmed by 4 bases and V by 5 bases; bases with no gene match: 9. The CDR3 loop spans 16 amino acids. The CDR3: CASSPNRGQGTGELFF. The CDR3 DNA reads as TGTGCCAGCAGCCCGAACCGAGGACAGGGCACCGGGGAGCTGTTTTTT.

The CDR3 nucleotides read TGTGCCAGCAGCTTGGACCCGCGGGGGATCGGCGAGCAGTACTTC. As protein: CASSLDPRGIGEQYF. The chain couples TRBV5-6 to TRBJ2-7, with 7 positions matching TRBD2. The germline CDR1 and CDR2 sequences are SGHDT and YYEEEE. V trimming: 0 bases; J trimming: 6 bases; junction bases outside the gene matches: 9. This CDR3 is built from 15 residues.

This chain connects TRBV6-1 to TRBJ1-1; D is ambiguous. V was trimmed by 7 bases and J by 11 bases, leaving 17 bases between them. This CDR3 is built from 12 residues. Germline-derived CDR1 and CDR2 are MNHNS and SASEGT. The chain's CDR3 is CASTLTLDLAFF. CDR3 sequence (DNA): TGTGCCAGCACCCTGACTCTCGACTTGGCTTTCTTT.

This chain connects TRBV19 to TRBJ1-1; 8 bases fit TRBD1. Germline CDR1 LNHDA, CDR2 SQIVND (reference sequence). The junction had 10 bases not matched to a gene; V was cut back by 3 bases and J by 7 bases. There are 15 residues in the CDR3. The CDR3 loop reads CASSIRGRGLIEAFF. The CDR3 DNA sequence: TGTGCCAGTAGTATCAGGGGGCGTGGACTGATTGAAGCTTTCTTT.

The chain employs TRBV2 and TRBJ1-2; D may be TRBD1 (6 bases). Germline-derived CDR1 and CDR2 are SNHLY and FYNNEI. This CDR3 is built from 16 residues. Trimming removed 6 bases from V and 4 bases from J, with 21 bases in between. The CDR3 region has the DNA TGTGCCAGCAGGCCCGGGGGGCCAGGGGTAGTCTATGGCTACACCTTC. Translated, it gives CASRPGGPGVVYGYTF. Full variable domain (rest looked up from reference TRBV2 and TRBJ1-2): EPEVTQTPSHQVTQMGQEVILRCVPISNHLYFYWYRQILGQKVEFLVSFYNNEISEKSEIFDDQFSVERPDGSNFTLKIRSTKLEDSAMYFCASRPGGPGVVYGYTFGSGTRLTVV.

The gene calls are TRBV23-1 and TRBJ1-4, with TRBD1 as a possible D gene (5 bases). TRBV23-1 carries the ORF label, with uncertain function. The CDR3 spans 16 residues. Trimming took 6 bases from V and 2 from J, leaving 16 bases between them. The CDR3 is CASRDFHRGTNEKLFF. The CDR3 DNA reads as TGCGCCAGCAGGGACTTCCACCGGGGGACTAATGAAAAACTGTTTTTT.

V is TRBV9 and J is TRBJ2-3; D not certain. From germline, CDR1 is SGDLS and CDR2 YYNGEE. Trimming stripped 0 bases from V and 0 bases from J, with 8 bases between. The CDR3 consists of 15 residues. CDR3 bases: TGTGCCAGCAGCGTAGCCGGGTTGAGCACAGATACGCAGTATTTT. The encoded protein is CASSVAGLSTDTQYF. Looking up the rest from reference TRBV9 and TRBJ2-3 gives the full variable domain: DSGVTQTPKHLITATGQRVTLRCSPRSGDLSVYWYQQSLDQGLQFLIQYYNGEERAKGNILERFSAQQFPDLHSELNLSSLELGDSALYFCASSVAGLSTDTQYFGPGTRLTVL.

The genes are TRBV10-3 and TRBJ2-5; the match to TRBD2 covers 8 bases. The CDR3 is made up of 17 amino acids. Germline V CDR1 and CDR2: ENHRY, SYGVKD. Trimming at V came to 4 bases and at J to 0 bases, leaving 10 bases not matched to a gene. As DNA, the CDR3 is TGTGCCATCAGTGGGTCGACCTCGCGGGGGGACCAAGAGACCCAGTACTTC. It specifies CAISGSTSRGDQETQYF.

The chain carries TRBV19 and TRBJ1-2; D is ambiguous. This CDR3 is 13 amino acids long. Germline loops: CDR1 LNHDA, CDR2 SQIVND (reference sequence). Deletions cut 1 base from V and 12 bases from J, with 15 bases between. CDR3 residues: CASSIGGTRLNTF. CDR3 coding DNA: TGTGCCAGTAGTATAGGCGGAACTCGGCTGAACACCTTC.

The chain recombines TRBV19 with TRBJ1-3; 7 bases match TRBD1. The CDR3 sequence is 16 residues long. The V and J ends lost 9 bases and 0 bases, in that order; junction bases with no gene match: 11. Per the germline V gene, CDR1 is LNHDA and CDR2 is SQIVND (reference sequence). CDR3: CASTWGRGDSGNTIYF. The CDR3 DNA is TGTGCCAGCACGTGGGGCAGGGGGGACTCTGGAAACACCATATATTTT.

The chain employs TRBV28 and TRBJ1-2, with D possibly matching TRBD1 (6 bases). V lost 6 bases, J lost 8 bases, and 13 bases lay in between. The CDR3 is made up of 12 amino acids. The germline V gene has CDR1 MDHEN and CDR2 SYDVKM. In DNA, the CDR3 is TGTGCCAGCAGCCCGGGGGGCGACGGCTACACCTTC. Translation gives CASSPGGDGYTF.

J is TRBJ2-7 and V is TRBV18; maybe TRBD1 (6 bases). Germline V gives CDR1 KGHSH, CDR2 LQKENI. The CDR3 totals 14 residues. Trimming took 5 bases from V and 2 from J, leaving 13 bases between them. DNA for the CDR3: TGTGCCAGCTCATCCTACAGGGTTCCCTACGAGCAGTACTTC. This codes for CASSSYRVPYEQYF.

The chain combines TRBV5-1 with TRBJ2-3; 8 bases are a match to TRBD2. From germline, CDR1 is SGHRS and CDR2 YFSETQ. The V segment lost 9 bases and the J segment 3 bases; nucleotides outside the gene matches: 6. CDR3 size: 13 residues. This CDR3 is CATRGGGTDTQYF. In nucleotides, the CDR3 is TGCGCCACACGGGGGGGAGGTACAGATACGCAGTATTTT.

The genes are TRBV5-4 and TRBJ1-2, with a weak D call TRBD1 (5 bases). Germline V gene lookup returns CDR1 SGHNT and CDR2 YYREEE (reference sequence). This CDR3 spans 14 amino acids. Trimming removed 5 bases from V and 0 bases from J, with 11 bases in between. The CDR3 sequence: CASRLTDSNYGYTF. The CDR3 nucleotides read TGTGCCAGCAGGCTGACAGATTCTAACTATGGCTACACCTTC.